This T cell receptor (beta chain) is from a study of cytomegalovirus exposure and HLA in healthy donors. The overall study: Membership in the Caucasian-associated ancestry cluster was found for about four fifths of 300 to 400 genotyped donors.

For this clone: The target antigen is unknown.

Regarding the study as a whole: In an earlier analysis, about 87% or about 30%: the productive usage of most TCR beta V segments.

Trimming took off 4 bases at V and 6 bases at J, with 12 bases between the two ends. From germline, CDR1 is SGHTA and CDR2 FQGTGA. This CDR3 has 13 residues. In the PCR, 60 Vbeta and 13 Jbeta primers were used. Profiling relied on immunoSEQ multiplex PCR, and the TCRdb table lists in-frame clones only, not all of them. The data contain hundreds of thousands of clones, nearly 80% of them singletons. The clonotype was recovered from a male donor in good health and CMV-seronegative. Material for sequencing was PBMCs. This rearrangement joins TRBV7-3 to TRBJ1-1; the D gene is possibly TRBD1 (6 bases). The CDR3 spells CASSSQGMAEAFF. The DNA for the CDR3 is TGTGCCAGCAGCTCCCAGGGGATGGCTGAAGCTTTCTTT.